This TCR beta chain was profiled in a study of glioma-infiltrating T cells after dendritic cell vaccination (dated by TCRdb to the mid-2010s). At the level of the whole study: A cohort of roughly 15 glioblastoma patients from Phase I and II dendritic cell vaccination trials was included, of whom 9 were newly diagnosed and 6 had recurrent disease. Between the early 2000s and the early 2010s, the patients were given dendritic cell vaccination pulsed with autologous tumor lysate. To make the vaccine, monocyte-derived dendritic cells were cultured for under eight days with IL-4 and GM-CSF and then pulsed overnight with autologous tumor lysate. Three intradermal dendritic cell vaccine injections were administered to patients at biweekly intervals in the arm below the axilla. Tumor-infiltrating lymphocyte content was quantified and tumor and blood repertoires were compared in dendritic cell-vaccinated glioblastoma patients by deep sequencing of TCR beta CDR3 regions. Survival after dendritic cell vaccination was correlated with TCR sequencing metrics, including TIL content and tumor-blood repertoire overlap.

What the authors observed across the whole study: No direct relationship between TCR clonality and survival was found, suggesting that a diverse polyclonal response may matter. The cohort was small and heterogeneous, few patients had complete blood and tumor sets, and even fewer had initial-recurrent tumor pairs. After dendritic cell vaccination, a higher estimated pretreatment TIL content predicted longer time to progression and longer overall survival. The response model built on TCR overlap across three groups was characterized as speculative, with prospective validation still needed.

Using the immunoSEQ assay, TCRB CDR3 regions were amplified from roughly 1.9 micrograms of genomic DNA, or from all available DNA when less than that was on hand. The multiplex PCR employed 60 forward primers targeting TCR V beta segments and 13 reverse primers targeting J beta segments. Synthetic control templates were spiked into each sample at limiting dilution to estimate reads per starting template. Sequencing produced 87 bp reads on the Illumina HiSeq System. Regarding the original processing steps: PCR and sequencing errors were removed by merging closely related sequences with a nearest neighbor algorithm. TCR overlap was measured as the percentage of unique tumor TCR beta sequences also present in the same patient's peripheral blood. TCRdb obtained this table from immuneACCESS and retained in-frame rearrangements with V and J assigned. These tables miss some clones; where compared with another copy, unresolved V genes account for less than half of the shortfall, and the remainder is unexplained. The V and J calls and clone size are taken from that table; D and trimming were inferred from the DNA. In all, the sample holds more than 70,000 clones, and 87% of those were seen once. The top ten clones comprise about 2.2% of the sample.

Turning to this clone: The specificity of this receptor is unknown. No base qualities exist here, and no much larger clone lies one base off it.

V sheds 2 bases and J sheds 2 bases, leaving 17 bases between their ends. For CDR1 and CDR2, the germline V gene (reference sequence) lists SGHKS and YYEKEE. From the cysteine up to the phenylalanine, the CDR3 has a length of 17 residues. CDR3 DNA is the only sequence kept; it has 51 bases, read in frame from the first base. The sample's time point label is to be understood as: after dendritic cell vaccination, including at tumor progression/relapse. Patients were selected on the basis of adequate residual fresh-frozen tumor tissue and more than two years of available survival data. Molecular status otherwise varied across the glioblastoma patients, but none of them carried an isocitrate dehydrogenase mutation. PBMC collection took place before vaccination, two weeks after the third vaccination, and at tumor progression if progression occurred. Genomic DNA was extracted with the Qiagen DNeasy Blood extraction Kit.

The chain employs TRBV5-5 and TRBJ1-3; a tentative D match to TRBD1 spans 5 bases. The origin of this receptor is a human donor with glioblastoma. This material consisted of blood, taken after dendritic cell vaccination. The CDR3: CASSLGTGRTTGNTIYF. At the DNA level, the sequence is TGTGCCAGCAGCTTAGGAACCGGGCGGACAACTGGAAACACCATATATTTT.